A selection of T cell receptor beta chains follows, all from one sample in a study of blood T cell repertoires in COVID-19. TCRdb's copy holds only in-frame clones and misses some; the assay was immunoSEQ multiplex PCR. The sample has about 310,000 clones, approximately 89% seen once; the top ten hold about 7.8%. The sample consisted of peripheral blood. These receptors were taken from a woman between 50 and 59 years old who had recovered from COVID-19. CDR3s include the opening cysteine and the closing phenylalanine or tryptophan. The D gene is left open where the match is weak. Clone sizes are given selectively: once, few, many, or a class where the clone is expanded.

-	-	14	TRBV4-2	TRBJ2-1	CASRPGTPGNEQFF	TGTGCCAGCCGACCTGGGACTCCGGGCAATGAGCAGTTCTTC
TRBD1	-	15	TRBV3-1/TRBV3-2	TRBJ2-3	CASSFRQGRTDTQYF	TGTGCCAGCAGCTTTCGACAGGGCCGCACAGATACGCAGTATTTT
-	-	14	TRBV27	TRBJ1-5	CASSSRFNSQPQHF	TGTGCCAGCAGTTCCAGGTTCAACAGTCAGCCCCAGCATTTT
-	once	13	TRBV7-2	TRBJ1-2	CASSKGVNYGYTF	TGTGCCAGCAGCAAAGGGGTTAACTATGGCTACACCTTC
-	-	17	TRBV4-2	TRBJ2-5	CASSQGSRLAGQETQYF	TGTGCCAGCAGCCAAGGGTCCCGCCTAGCAGGCCAAGAGACCCAGTACTTC
-	-	18	TRBV27	TRBJ1-6	CASSLSGRLSSYNSPLHF	TGTGCCAGCAGTTTATCGGGCAGGCTAAGCTCCTATAATTCACCCCTCCACTTT
TRBD2	-	19	TRBV4-2	TRBJ2-7	CASSRTSGRANFLSYEQYF	TGTGCCAGCAGCCGGACTAGCGGGAGGGCCAATTTCCTCTCCTACGAGCAGTACTTC
-	-	16	TRBV7-2	TRBJ2-5	CASSLAVGGGQETQYF	TGTGCCAGCAGCTTAGCGGTCGGGGGAGGTCAAGAGACCCAGTACTTC
TRBD1	once	14	TRBV10-3	TRBJ1-2	CAITSGTGSRGYTF	TGTGCCATCACCTCCGGGACAGGGAGTCGGGGCTACACCTTC
-	-	11	TRBV6-2/TRBV6-3	TRBJ1-2	CASSSRYGYTF	TGTGCCAGCAGTTCCAGATATGGCTACACCTTC
-	-	15	TRBV5-8	TRBJ2-5	CASSFKGEPQETQYF	TGTGCCAGCAGCTTTAAGGGGGAACCCCAAGAGACCCAGTACTTC
-	once	14	TRBV24-1	TRBJ2-5	CATSDPGQQETQYF	TGTGCCACCAGTGACCCGGGACAACAAGAGACCCAGTACTTC
TRBD1	-	13	TRBV7-8	TRBJ2-7	CASSSDRVGEQYF	TGTGCCAGCAGTTCAGACAGGGTAGGCGAGCAGTACTTC
TRBD1	-	15	TRBV18	TRBJ1-1	CASSWERQGNTEAFF	TGTGCCAGCTCATGGGAGAGACAGGGCAACACTGAAGCTTTCTTT
-	once	15	TRBV6-2/TRBV6-3	TRBJ2-7	CASSPGLPKGYEQYF	TGTGCCAGCAGCCCGGGACTCCCCAAGGGCTACGAGCAGTACTTC
TRBD1	few	15	TRBV28	TRBJ2-7	CASSSPTGVNYEQYF	TGTGCCAGCAGTTCCCCCACAGGGGTCAACTACGAGCAGTACTTC
-	-	14	TRBV5-1	TRBJ1-1	CASSLEYGNTEAFF	TGCGCCAGCAGCTTGGAGTACGGGAACACTGAAGCTTTCTTT
-	-	15	TRBV19	TRBJ1-2	CASSREGRSNYGYTF	TGTGCCAGTAGTCGGGAAGGCAGGTCGAACTATGGCTACACCTTC
TRBD2	-	15	TRBV11-2	TRBJ2-5	CASSLSGRDQETQYF	TGTGCCAGCAGCTTGAGCGGGAGGGACCAAGAGACCCAGTACTTC
-	-	14	TRBV28	TRBJ2-7	CASSLSGAGYEQYF	TGTGCCAGCAGTTTATCAGGGGCCGGCTACGAGCAGTACTTC
-	-	14	TRBV6-2/TRBV6-3	TRBJ1-5	CASSLRQLNQPQHF	TGTGCCAGCAGTTTAAGACAGCTAAATCAGCCCCAGCATTTT
-	once	15	TRBV9	TRBJ1-4	CASSVGNRDNEKLFF	TGTGCCAGCAGCGTAGGGAACAGGGATAATGAAAAACTGTTTTTT
TRBD1	-	16	TRBV5-1	TRBJ2-5	CASSSRDRDQQKTQYF	TGCGCCAGCAGCTCCCGGGACAGGGATCAGCAGAAGACCCAGTACTTC
-	-	15	TRBV7-9	TRBJ1-1	CASSQSGGVNTEAFF	TGTGCCAGCAGCCAAAGTGGCGGGGTGAACACTGAAGCTTTCTTT
-	-	14	TRBV7-2	TRBJ2-7	CASSLDRYSYEQYF	TGTGCCAGCAGCCTGGACAGATACTCCTACGAGCAGTACTTC
-	-	14	TRBV5-5	TRBJ1-6	CASSLVGLWAPLHF	TGTGCCAGCAGCTTGGTGGGACTCTGGGCACCCCTCCACTTT
-	-	14	TRBV7-3	TRBJ1-1	CASSFGHQNTEAFF	TGTGCCAGCAGCTTCGGTCACCAGAACACTGAAGCTTTCTTT